Shown below are 19 T cell receptor beta chains from a single sample sequenced in a study of identical twins. Using its own MiXCR run on the 5' RACE reads, TCRdb lists one record per CDR3 protein. The sample has 400,000 to 650,000 distinct CDR3 sequences, roughly 21% seen once; the top ten hold around 0.91%. This sample was shared with a second study, whose subject was T cells expressing NK-cell markers.

Sequenced: CD4+ T cells sorted from blood. These receptor sequences come from a woman between 18 and 29 years old in good health.

This clonotype was seen only a few times. This chain links TRBV9 with TRBJ2-6; 7 bases are a match to TRBD1. The V gene's germline CDR1 is SGDLS and CDR2 YYNGEE. The CDR3 is made up of 14 amino acids. Unmatched junction bases numbered 3, after V lost 7 bases and J lost 2 bases. CDR3 region: CASDRETGANVLTF. DNA of the CDR3: TGTGCCAGCGACAGGGAAACTGGGGCCAACGTCCTGACTTTC.

The chain links TRBV20-1 to TRBJ1-1; 8 nucleotides agree with TRBD1. The V segment lost 5 bases and the J segment 7 bases; nucleotides outside the gene matches: 9. The germline V gene encodes CDR1 DFQATT and CDR2 SNEGSKA (reference sequence). The CDR3 contains 13 residues. The CDR3, as DNA: TGCAGTGCTGCATCGGACAGGGATGGTGAAGCTTTCTTT. It translates to CSAASDRDGEAFF.

The chain carries TRBV2 and TRBJ1-2; TRBD1 aligns across 7 bases. Germline V gene data show CDR1 as SNHLY and CDR2 as FYNNEI. This CDR3 comprises 17 residues. J was trimmed by 4 bases and V by 3 bases; bases with no gene match: 14. The CDR3 DNA is TGTGCCAGCAGTGATCTCCCCGACAGGGCCGTTCTCTATGGCTACACCTTC. This encodes CASSDLPDRAVLYGYTF.

The chain has TRBV7-3 and TRBJ1-1; maybe TRBD1 (5 bases). V was cut by 0 bases and J by 6 bases, with 14 bases left in between. CDR1 is SGHTA, CDR2 FQGTGA, per germline. The CDR3 is made up of 15 amino acids. CDR3 region: CASSLTVREGPEAFF. The CDR3, as DNA: TGTGCCAGCAGCTTAACGGTCAGGGAAGGACCTGAAGCTTTCTTT.

The rearrangement uses TRBV29-1 and TRBJ1-1; the match to TRBD1 covers 7 bases. There are 12 residues in the CDR3. The V segment lost 5 bases and the J segment 5 bases; nucleotides outside the gene matches: 5. Germline V gives CDR1 SQVTM, CDR2 ANQGSEA. This chain's CDR3 is CSVNRGWTEAFF. For the CDR3, the DNA is TGCAGCGTTAACAGGGGATGGACTGAAGCTTTCTTT.

The sample holds one count of this clonotype. The chain joins TRBV10-3 to TRBJ2-2; 8 bases align to TRBD2. After removal of 2 bases from V and 0 bases from J, the junction contained 2 bases not matched to a gene. Germline lookup yields CDR1 ENHRY and CDR2 SYGVKD. This CDR3 contains 16 residues. DNA for the CDR3: TGTGCCATCAGTGAGCGGGGGGGGTCGAACACCGGGGAGCTGTTTTTT. Translating it yields CAISERGGSNTGELFF.

This clonotype was observed a few times. The rearrangement uses TRBV7-2 and TRBJ2-7; D call uncertain. Trimming removed 5 bases from V and 6 bases from J, with 20 bases in between. The length of the CDR3 is 15 residues. Looked up from germline, CDR1 is SGHTA and CDR2 is FQGNSA. This CDR3 is CASSRTYKDPGEQYF. CDR3 bases: TGTGCCAGCAGCCGGACCTACAAGGACCCCGGCGAGCAGTACTTC.

The genes are TRBV5-1 and TRBJ2-3, with a weak D call TRBD2 (6 bases). This CDR3 has 13 residues. V was shortened by 3 bases and J by 6 bases, with 11 bases between the two germline ends. The germline CDR1 and CDR2 sequences are SGHRS and YFSETQ. The CDR3 loop reads CASSYGREDTQYF. The CDR3 region has the DNA TGCGCCAGCAGCTACGGACGGGAGGATACGCAGTATTTT.

The table lists this clonotype with a few counts. The CDR3 protein is CASRTRLVRIDTQYF. As DNA, the CDR3 is TGTGCCAGCCGAACCAGACTCGTACGTATTGATACGCAGTATTTT. The chain uses TRBV12-3 or TRBV12-4 and TRBJ2-3; D is unresolved. Trimming pared 8 bases from V and 6 bases from J, leaving 21 bases between. CDR3 length: 15 residues.

This clonotype was counted many times. The chain couples TRBV20-1 to TRBJ2-7; D perhaps matches TRBD2 (6 bases). Trimming took 5 bases from V and 5 from J, leaving 13 bases between them. Germline V gene data show CDR1 as DFQATT and CDR2 as SNEGSKA (reference sequence). CDR3 length equals 12 residues. For the CDR3, the DNA is TGCAGTGCTCTGGCGGGAATTCACGAGCAGTACTTC. Translating it yields CSALAGIHEQYF.

The CDR3 here is CSAGSHYGYTF. CDR3 sequence (DNA): TGCAGTGCTGGCTCACACTATGGCTACACCTTC. This chain links TRBV20-1 with TRBJ1-2; no firm D call. CDR1 and CDR2 from the germline V gene are DFQATT and SNEGSKA (reference sequence). The CDR3 is 11 amino acids. V lost 5 bases and J lost 3, with 7 bases in between.

The chain links TRBV10-3 to TRBJ1-1; D gene ambiguous. Germline-derived CDR1 and CDR2 are ENHRY and SYGVKD. Trimming took off 3 bases at V and 1 base at J, with 6 bases between the two ends. CDR3 length: 13 amino acids. CDR3 protein: CAISDRRNTEAFF. The CDR3 DNA is TGTGCCATCAGTGACAGGAGGAACACTGAAGCTTTCTTT.

The chain uses TRBV18 and TRBJ2-5; D is unresolved. Per germline, CDR1 KGHSH and CDR2 LQKENI. The length of the CDR3 is 12 residues. V dropped 5 bases and J dropped 5 bases, with 9 bases sitting between them. CDR3 protein: CASSAESETQYF. CDR3 in DNA: TGTGCCAGCTCAGCAGAATCGGAGACCCAGTACTTC.

J is TRBJ2-5 and V is TRBV12-3 or TRBV12-4; 7 bases agree with TRBD2. V was pared by 4 bases and J by 5 bases, with 13 bases of the junction left unmatched. The CDR3 loop spans 16 amino acids. The DNA of the CDR3 is TGTGCCAGCAGTTCAATTGTCAAGTGGGAGGGGGAGACCCAGTACTTC. Its translation: CASSSIVKWEGETQYF.

The chain carries TRBV2 and TRBJ1-1; no definite D call. The CDR3 extends over 11 amino acids. The ends were cut back, 10 bases at V and 2 bases at J, with 8 bases in the middle. Germline-derived CDR1 and CDR2 are SNHLY and FYNNEI. DNA of the CDR3: TGTGCCATAGACACAAACACTGAAGCTTTCTTT. Protein: CAIDTNTEAFF.

This clonotype was detected only a few times. This chain connects TRBV20-1 to TRBJ1-3; D is unresolved. Germline-derived CDR1 and CDR2 are DFQATT and SNEGSKA (reference sequence). CDR3 length equals 11 residues. Trimming took 3 bases from V and 8 from J, leaving 8 bases between them. The CDR3 reads CSASHVYTIYF. As DNA, the CDR3 is TGCAGTGCTAGTCACGTATACACCATATATTTT.

This chain uses TRBV14 with TRBJ1-2; D is perhaps TRBD1 (5 bases). In germline, CDR1 is SGHDN, CDR2 FVKESK. V was cut by 0 bases and J by 10 bases, with 15 bases left in between. The CDR3 consists of 14 residues. CDR3 residues: CASSQEGDRRYYTF. In DNA form, the CDR3 reads TGTGCCAGCAGCCAAGAGGGGGACCGGCGCTACTACACCTTC.

There are a few counts of this clonotype. The chain couples TRBV6-1 to TRBJ1-2, with 7 bases lining up with TRBD1. This CDR3 is built from 15 residues. V lost 5 bases and J lost 9; bases outside the gene matches: 15. CDR1 is MNHNS and CDR2 is SASEGT in the germline V gene. CDR3: CASSRGGRDSQSYTF. The DNA of the CDR3 is TGTGCCAGCAGTCGGGGAGGTCGGGACAGCCAGAGCTACACCTTC.

The chain is built from TRBV18 and TRBJ2-2; TRBD2 agrees at 7 bases. CDR1 is KGHSH, CDR2 LQKENI, per germline. Unmatched junction bases numbered 8, after V lost 3 bases and J lost 4 bases. The CDR3 is made up of 16 amino acids. The CDR3, as DNA: TGTGCCAGCTCACCCTCGGCAGGGAGGGGCACCGGGGAGCTGTTTTTT. Encoded protein: CASSPSAGRGTGELFF.